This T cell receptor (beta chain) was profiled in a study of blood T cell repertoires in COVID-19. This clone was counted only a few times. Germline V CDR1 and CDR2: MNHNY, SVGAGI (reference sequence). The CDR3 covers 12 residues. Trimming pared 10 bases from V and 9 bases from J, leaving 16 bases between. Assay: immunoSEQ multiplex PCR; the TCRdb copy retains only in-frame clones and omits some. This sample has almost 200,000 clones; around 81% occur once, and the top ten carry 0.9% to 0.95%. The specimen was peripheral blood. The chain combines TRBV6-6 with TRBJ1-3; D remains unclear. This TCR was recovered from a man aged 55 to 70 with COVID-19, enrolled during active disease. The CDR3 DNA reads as TGTGCCACCCGTCGCCTGAGAGGCACCATATATTTT. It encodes CATRRLRGTIYF.